The sequence of this T cell receptor beta chain was determined in a study of graft-versus-host responses after intestinal transplantation. Assay used: immunoSEQ multiplex PCR; TCRdb lists only in-frame clones, some missing. The sample shows about 15,000 clones, 35% to 45% of them seen only once. Researchers placed around 200,000 CFSE-labeled responder cells in culture with around 200,000 irradiated, violet-dye-labeled stimulator cells. Whole-study results and caveats: Early after transplant, HvG clones declined as circulating GvH clones peaked.

The germline gives CDR1 SQVTM, CDR2 ANQGSEA. J gave up 9 bases and V 6 bases, and 8 bases lay outside the gene matches. The CDR3 contains 12 residues. V usage is TRBV29-1 and J usage is TRBJ2-1; 7 bases match TRBD2. The material sequenced was alloreactive CD8+ T cells from a mixed lymphocyte reaction culture, taken before intestinal transplant. The subset: CFSE-low proliferating T cells sorted from roughly six-day pre-transplant mixed lymphocyte reaction (GvH or HvG direction). The TCR originated in a human patient who received an intestinal transplant. CDR3 DNA: TGCAGCGTCGACACGGGGGGTCCTGAGCAGTTCTTC. Its protein product is CSVDTGGPEQFF.